Listed below are T cell receptor beta chains from one sample, sequenced in a study of T cell changes during pregnancy in multiple sclerosis. Some clones are missing from TCRdb's copy, which holds only in-frame ones; the method was immunoSEQ multiplex PCR. The data show about 13,000 clones, with about 90% seen just once and roughly 8.4% held by the top ten. The sequenced sample was CD8+ T cells from peripheral blood mononuclear cells, obtained in the first trimester of pregnancy. The receptors come from a female donor with multiple sclerosis, enrolled in a pregnancy study. The CDR3 runs from the conserved cysteine through the conserved F or W. Fields, in order: J gene, V gene, clone size, D gene, CDR3 DNA, CDR3 protein. The D gene is left open where the match is weak. Only part of the rows carry a size: once, few, many, or a class if the clone is expanded.

j_gene: TRBJ2-3
v_gene: TRBV6-4
abundance: -
d_gene: TRBD2
CDR3nt: TGTGCCAGCAGTAGCGGGGGGGCCACAGATACGCAGTATTTT
CDR3aa: CASSSGGATDTQYF

j_gene: TRBJ2-3
v_gene: TRBV21-1
abundance: once
d_gene: -
CDR3nt: TGTGCCAGCAGCAAAGTGGGGAAACTAGCGGGGGGCCAAGGGCAGTATTTT
CDR3aa: CASSKVGKLAGGQGQYF

j_gene: TRBJ2-7
v_gene: TRBV30
abundance: -
d_gene: TRBD2
CDR3nt: TGTGCCTGGAGTGGTAGCGGGGCGGAATACGAGCAGTACTTC
CDR3aa: CAWSGSGAEYEQYF

j_gene: TRBJ1-2
v_gene: TRBV15
abundance: -
d_gene: -
CDR3nt: TGTGCCACCAGCAGTGCGACCGGGTTAGGGGACTACACCTTC
CDR3aa: CATSSATGLGDYTF

j_gene: TRBJ2-2
v_gene: TRBV4-1
abundance: -
d_gene: -
CDR3nt: TGCGCCAGCAGCCAAAGTTTCTGGCAGGCTCGGATCGGGGAGCTGTTTTTT
CDR3aa: CASSQSFWQARIGELFF

j_gene: TRBJ2-5
v_gene: TRBV7-8
abundance: -
d_gene: -
CDR3nt: TGTGCCAGCAGCGAGGACAGATGGGGGCGGGAGACCCAGTACTTC
CDR3aa: CASSEDRWGRETQYF

j_gene: TRBJ1-4
v_gene: TRBV19
abundance: -
d_gene: -
CDR3nt: TGTGCCAGTAGTAGCCTAGGGGCTAATGAAAAACTGTTTTTT
CDR3aa: CASSSLGANEKLFF

j_gene: TRBJ1-6
v_gene: TRBV7-9
abundance: -
d_gene: -
CDR3nt: TGTGCCAGCAGCCCAGTAGGGGCAAGTAATTCACCCCTCCACTTT
CDR3aa: CASSPVGASNSPLHF

j_gene: TRBJ1-1
v_gene: TRBV2
abundance: -
d_gene: TRBD1
CDR3nt: TGTGCCAGTAGGGGGCAATTGAACACTGAAGCTTTCTTT
CDR3aa: CASRGQLNTEAFF

j_gene: TRBJ1-4
v_gene: TRBV14
abundance: -
d_gene: -
CDR3nt: TGTGCCAGCAGCCAAGACTCCGTGTCAGCCCTCACGGGGGAAAAACTGTTTTTT
CDR3aa: CASSQDSVSALTGEKLFF

j_gene: TRBJ2-5
v_gene: TRBV30
abundance: -
d_gene: TRBD2
CDR3nt: TGTGCCTGGAGTCCCGGGGGGAAGACCCAGTACTTC
CDR3aa: CAWSPGGKTQYF

j_gene: TRBJ1-5
v_gene: TRBV28
abundance: -
d_gene: -
CDR3nt: TGTGCCAGCAGTTTAACAGGGCCGGGGAATCAGCCCCAGCATTTT
CDR3aa: CASSLTGPGNQPQHF

j_gene: TRBJ1-3
v_gene: TRBV4-2
abundance: -
d_gene: -
CDR3nt: TGTGCCAGCAGCCAAGGGGGAGTCGGTGGAAACACCATATATTTT
CDR3aa: CASSQGGVGGNTIYF

j_gene: TRBJ2-3
v_gene: TRBV11-2
abundance: -
d_gene: -
CDR3nt: TGTGCCAGCAGCTTACGGGACATAAGCACAGATACGCAGTATTTT
CDR3aa: CASSLRDISTDTQYF

j_gene: TRBJ2-3
v_gene: TRBV6-4
abundance: -
d_gene: TRBD2
CDR3nt: TGTGCCAGCAGTGACTCGACTAGCGGGGGGGCCGATACGCAGTATTTT
CDR3aa: CASSDSTSGGADTQYF

j_gene: TRBJ2-5
v_gene: TRBV2
abundance: once
d_gene: -
CDR3nt: TGTGCCAGAGACAGGAAAAACCAAGAGACCCAGTACTTC
CDR3aa: CARDRKNQETQYF

j_gene: TRBJ1-1
v_gene: TRBV5-1
abundance: -
d_gene: -
CDR3nt: TGCGCCAGCAGCTTTTTCCCAGGGGTCACTGAAGCTTTCTTT
CDR3aa: CASSFFPGVTEAFF

j_gene: TRBJ1-2
v_gene: TRBV27
abundance: -
d_gene: TRBD1
CDR3nt: TGTGCCAGCAGTTTTGGGACAGGGGGCGGCTATGGCTACACCTTC
CDR3aa: CASSFGTGGGYGYTF

j_gene: TRBJ2-7
v_gene: TRBV5-1
abundance: -
d_gene: TRBD2
CDR3nt: TGCGCCAGCAGCTTGGGGGAGCGGGTGCGGGGGGAGCAGTACTTC
CDR3aa: CASSLGERVRGEQYF

j_gene: TRBJ2-7
v_gene: TRBV9
abundance: few
d_gene: -
CDR3nt: TGTGCCAGCAGCCCCCGGTTTGAGGGACTCACCTACGAGCAGTACTTC
CDR3aa: CASSPRFEGLTYEQYF